This is a list of T cell receptor beta chains from one sample in a study of blood T cell repertoires in COVID-19. The table came from immunoSEQ multiplex PCR; TCRdb's copy has only in-frame clones and leaves some out. The repertoire has roughly 250,000 clones, around 83% of them found once; the top ten carry around 8.9%. The sample was peripheral blood. The receptors were sampled from a man aged 40-50 years with active or convalescent COVID-19. Both conserved end residues are part of each CDR3. Fields, in order: J gene, V gene, clone size, D gene, CDR3 protein, CDR3 DNA. A D gene is named only where the DNA matches it firmly. Part of the rows lack a size; the others show once, few, many or a class for expanded clones.

J gene: TRBJ2-2
V gene: TRBV14
clone size: NA
D gene: NA
CDR3 protein: CASSHPVDSLSAGELFF
CDR3 DNA: TGTGCCAGCAGCCACCCCGTAGACTCCCTCAGTGCCGGGGAGCTGTTTTTT

J gene: TRBJ2-1
V gene: TRBV5-6
clone size: NA
D gene: NA
CDR3 protein: CASSLYAGNYNEQFF
CDR3 DNA: TGTGCCAGCAGCTTGTATGCAGGGAACTACAATGAGCAGTTCTTC

J gene: TRBJ1-3
V gene: TRBV2
clone size: NA
D gene: TRBD1
CDR3 protein: CASSFLTGSSGNTIYF
CDR3 DNA: TGTGCCAGCAGTTTCCTGACAGGGAGCTCTGGAAACACCATATATTTT

J gene: TRBJ1-1
V gene: TRBV7-2
clone size: NA
D gene: NA
CDR3 protein: CASSLVVVRSNTEAFF
CDR3 DNA: TGTGCCAGCAGCTTAGTAGTGGTTCGATCTAACACTGAAGCTTTCTTT

J gene: TRBJ1-1
V gene: TRBV14
clone size: NA
D gene: TRBD1
CDR3 protein: CASSQDHRGNTEAFF
CDR3 DNA: TGTGCCAGCAGCCAAGATCACAGGGGGAACACTGAAGCTTTCTTT

J gene: TRBJ1-1
V gene: TRBV11-3
clone size: few
D gene: NA
CDR3 protein: CASSLTGNTEAFF
CDR3 DNA: TGTGCCAGCAGCCTAACAGGGAACACTGAAGCTTTCTTT

J gene: TRBJ1-2
V gene: TRBV24-1
clone size: NA
D gene: TRBD1
CDR3 protein: CATSDPGTGNVGYTF
CDR3 DNA: TGTGCCACCAGTGATCCCGGGACAGGGAATGTCGGCTACACCTTC

J gene: TRBJ2-7
V gene: TRBV5-1
clone size: NA
D gene: TRBD2
CDR3 protein: CASSLARLAGVSYEQYF
CDR3 DNA: TGCGCCAGCAGCTTGGCCAGACTAGCGGGAGTGTCCTACGAGCAGTACTTC

J gene: TRBJ2-2
V gene: TRBV11-2
clone size: few
D gene: NA
CDR3 protein: CASSLGAAGSAGELFF
CDR3 DNA: TGTGCCAGCAGCTTAGGGGCCGCCGGTAGTGCCGGGGAGCTGTTTTTT

J gene: TRBJ1-2
V gene: TRBV30
clone size: NA
D gene: NA
CDR3 protein: CAFALGYGYTF
CDR3 DNA: TGTGCCTTTGCCCTCGGCTATGGCTACACCTTC

J gene: TRBJ1-1
V gene: TRBV13
clone size: once
D gene: NA
CDR3 protein: CASSLVTPGAEAFF
CDR3 DNA: TGTGCCAGCAGCTTAGTAACGCCGGGGGCTGAAGCTTTCTTT

J gene: TRBJ2-7
V gene: TRBV2
clone size: NA
D gene: TRBD1
CDR3 protein: CASSYRIAGGSHEQYF
CDR3 DNA: TGTGCCAGCAGTTATAGGATAGCAGGGGGTTCACACGAGCAGTACTTC

J gene: TRBJ1-6
V gene: TRBV2
clone size: once
D gene: TRBD1
CDR3 protein: CAVPGGNSPLHF
CDR3 DNA: TGTGCCGTACCAGGGGGAAATTCACCCCTCCACTTT

J gene: TRBJ1-3
V gene: TRBV6-6
clone size: NA
D gene: TRBD1
CDR3 protein: CASSGTGALSGNTIYF
CDR3 DNA: TGTGCCAGCAGTGGGACAGGAGCCCTCTCTGGAAACACCATATATTTT

J gene: TRBJ2-7
V gene: TRBV2
clone size: NA
D gene: NA
CDR3 protein: CASRVDSPEQYF
CDR3 DNA: TGTGCCAGCAGGGTTGACAGCCCCGAGCAGTACTTC

J gene: TRBJ2-3
V gene: TRBV11-3
clone size: NA
D gene: TRBD2
CDR3 protein: CASSLALAGGPDTQYF
CDR3 DNA: TGTGCCAGCAGCTTAGCACTAGCGGGGGGGCCCGATACGCAGTATTTT

J gene: TRBJ2-7
V gene: TRBV6-5
clone size: NA
D gene: NA
CDR3 protein: CASRKNREISYEQYF
CDR3 DNA: TGTGCCAGTAGGAAAAACAGAGAAATCTCCTACGAGCAGTACTTC

J gene: TRBJ2-1
V gene: TRBV18
clone size: NA
D gene: NA
CDR3 protein: CASSPWRGRYNEQFF
CDR3 DNA: TGTGCCAGCTCACCATGGAGGGGACGTTACAATGAGCAGTTCTTC